Each of the 4 T cell receptor beta chains below was sequenced from the same sample in a study of T cells in Graves' hyperthyroidism and ophthalmopathy. TCR beta CDR3 regions were amplified from RNA. HTBI primers were used for first-round RT-PCR of the TCR CDR3. Each CDR3 protein gets one entry after TCRdb re-called the multiplex PCR reads with MiXCR. The sample holds about 480,000 distinct CDR3 sequences, 13% to 15% seen once. The sequencing input was blood. The receptors were sampled from a woman younger than 30 with Graves' hyperthyroidism.

This clonotype was observed many times. In DNA, the CDR3 is TGCAGTGCTAGGGAGGCTAGCGGCTTAACGGAGCAGTACTTC. This codes for CSAREASGLTEQYF. The rearrangement links TRBV20-1 to TRBJ2-7; 7 bases map to TRBD2. The germline gives CDR1 DFQATT, CDR2 SNEGSKA (reference sequence). The CDR3 runs to 14 residues. V trimming: 3 bases; J trimming: 7 bases; junction bases outside the gene matches: 12.

This clonotype was recorded many times. The chain carries TRBV6-2 or TRBV6-3 and TRBJ1-2; D uncertain. V was trimmed by 2 bases and J by 1 base, leaving 11 bases between them. In germline, CDR1 is MNHEY, CDR2 SVGEGT. The CDR3 sequence is 15 residues long. CDR3 loop: CASSYGQEFNYGYTF. The CDR3 region has the DNA TGTGCCAGCAGTTACGGGCAGGAGTTTAACTATGGCTACACCTTC.

The J gene is TRBJ1-2, the V gene TRBV19; no definite D call. Deletions cut 3 bases from V and 4 bases from J, with 12 bases between. From germline, CDR1 is LNHDA and CDR2 SQIVND (reference sequence). The CDR3 has 14 residues. CDR3 protein: CASSIGQTIYGYTF. The CDR3 DNA sequence: TGTGCCAGTAGTATTGGTCAGACCATCTATGGCTACACCTTC.

This clonotype turned up a few times. This chain connects TRBV11-2 to TRBJ2-3, with 9 bases that match TRBD2. The CDR3 spans 16 residues. V lost 4 bases, J lost 6 bases, and 11 bases stayed unmatched. Germline CDR1 reads SGHAT; CDR2 reads FQNNGV. This CDR3 is CASSSLDGREGDTQYF. CDR3 in DNA: TGTGCCAGCAGCTCCCTCGACGGGCGGGAGGGGGATACGCAGTATTTT. Together with reference TRBV11-2 and TRBJ2-3, the CDR3 gives the full variable domain: EAGVAQSPRYKIIEKRQSVAFWCNPISGHATLYWYQQILGQGPKLLIQFQNNGVVDDSQLPKDRFSAERLKGVDSTLKIQPAKLEDSAVYLCASSSLDGREGDTQYFGPGTRLTVL.